The rows below give T cell receptor beta chains drawn from one sample of a study of shared clonotypes between healthy human individuals. Profiled with immunoSEQ multiplex PCR; TCRdb holds only in-frame clones, not every one. This repertoire shows fewer than 850,000 clones, around 96% found once; its top ten account for about 0.25%. Sequenced input: naive CD8+ T cells sorted from blood. Receptor source: a man aged 25-40 years in good health. Both conserved end residues are part of each CDR3. A D gene is named only where the DNA matches it firmly. Only part of the rows carry a size: once, few, many, or a class if the clone is expanded.

CDR3,DNA,size,V,J,D
CASHRPGQPQHF,TGTGCCAGCCATCGACCCGGCCAGCCCCAGCATTTT,.,TRBV27,TRBJ1-5,.
CASSLSGGSKAGGELFF,TGTGCCAGCAGCTTATCGGGGGGATCCAAAGCCGGCGGGGAGCTGTTTTTT,.,TRBV7-9,TRBJ2-2,TRBD2
CAISEGGPRMEQYF,TGTGCCATCAGTGAAGGGGGTCCGAGGATGGAGCAGTACTTC,.,TRBV10-3,TRBJ2-7,.
CASSLAPGTGELFF,TGTGCCAGCAGCTTAGCGCCTGGCACCGGGGAGCTGTTTTTT,.,TRBV7-9,TRBJ2-2,.
CASSLAGWTSQETQYF,TGTGCCAGCAGCTTAGCCGGGTGGACATCGCAAGAGACCCAGTACTTC,.,TRBV13,TRBJ2-5,.
CASSVGTADEAFF,TGTGCCAGCAGCGTGGGGACAGCCGATGAAGCTTTCTTT,.,TRBV7-9,TRBJ1-1,TRBD1
CAWSSGSGRSGYTF,TGTGCCTGGAGTTCAGGTAGCGGGCGTAGTGGCTACACCTTC,.,TRBV30,TRBJ1-2,.
CASSPARGGNTIYF,TGTGCCAGCAGTCCTGCCAGGGGAGGAAACACCATATATTTT,.,TRBV6-6,TRBJ1-3,.
CASSPSLPSSGANVLTF,TGTGCCAGCTCACCAAGCCTCCCGAGCTCTGGGGCCAACGTCCTGACTTTC,.,TRBV18,TRBJ2-6,.
CASSLEGTGPYEQYF,TGTGCCAGCAGCTTGGAAGGAACAGGACCCTACGAGCAGTACTTC,.,TRBV5-4,TRBJ2-7,.
CARKSSAGCSPVEYF,TGTGCCCGAAAAAGTTCAGCGGGATGTTCCCCTGTGGAGTACTTC,.,TRBV19,TRBJ2-7,TRBD2
CASSLSFAETQYF,TGTGCCAGCAGTTTATCGTTCGCAGAGACCCAGTACTTC,.,TRBV27,TRBJ2-5,.
CSVAGTGVLNTEAFF,TGCAGCGTAGCTGGCACAGGGGTACTGAACACTGAAGCTTTCTTT,.,TRBV29-1,TRBJ1-1,TRBD1
CASSPVGGNYYEQYF,TGTGCCAGCAGCCCGGTGGGGGGGAACTACTACGAGCAGTACTTC,.,TRBV11-2,TRBJ2-7,TRBD2
CASSPRFGTGGETQYF,TGTGCCAGCAGCCCTAGGTTCGGGACAGGGGGAGAGACCCAGTACTTC,.,TRBV9,TRBJ2-5,TRBD1
CASSLRTGGQFFQFF,TGTGCCAGCAGCTTAAGGACAGGGGGCCAGTTTTTTCAGTTCTTC,.,TRBV11-2,TRBJ2-1,TRBD1
CASSLGGLAGDGTDTQYF,TGTGCCAGCAGCTTAGGGGGACTAGCGGGAGATGGCACAGATACGCAGTATTTT,.,TRBV7-8,TRBJ2-3,TRBD2
CASSVESFTDTQYF,TGTGCCAGCAGCGTAGAGTCCTTCACAGATACGCAGTATTTT,.,TRBV9,TRBJ2-3,.
CASSEVGRSGPQHF,TGTGCCAGCAGTGAAGTGGGCCGTTCGGGGCCCCAGCATTTT,.,TRBV6-1,TRBJ1-5,.
CASSHRGEGYNEQFF,TGCGCCAGCAGCCACAGGGGCGAGGGTTACAATGAGCAGTTCTTC,.,TRBV4-1,TRBJ2-1,.
CASGLVLGQGAEEQFF,TGTGCTAGTGGTTTGGTGTTGGGACAGGGGGCGGAGGAGCAGTTCTTC,.,TRBV12-5,TRBJ2-1,TRBD1
CASSPPLQVYEQYF,TGTGCCAGCAGCCCCCCTTTACAGGTCTACGAGCAGTACTTC,.,TRBV7-8,TRBJ2-7,.
CASSLLGHSGANVLTF,TGTGCCAGCAGCCTACTGGGGCACTCTGGGGCCAACGTCCTGACTTTC,.,TRBV11-2,TRBJ2-6,.
CASGDSLDEQYF,TGTGCCAGCGGGGACTCCCTGGACGAGCAGTACTTC,.,TRBV9,TRBJ2-7,.
CASSSPSAYEQYF,TGTGCCAGCAGCTCCCCCTCGGCCTACGAGCAGTACTTC,.,TRBV7-9,TRBJ2-7,.
CASSSRLELSNEQFF,TGTGCCAGCAGCTCCAGACTAGAGCTTTCCAATGAGCAGTTCTTC,.,TRBV5-8,TRBJ2-1,.
CASSLFGGALLQTQYF,TGTGCCAGCAGCTTATTCGGCGGGGCCCTTCTACAGACCCAGTACTTC,once,TRBV7-9,TRBJ2-5,.
CAISEGNAGEKLFF,TGTGCCATCAGTGAGGGAAATGCGGGAGAAAAACTGTTTTTT,.,TRBV10-3,TRBJ1-4,.
CASSLTPRGTSTDTQYF,TGTGCCAGCAGCTTAACTCCCCGCGGGACTAGCACAGATACGCAGTATTTT,.,TRBV7-3,TRBJ2-3,.
CASSAGLADEQYF,TGTGCCAGCAGCGCGGGACTAGCGGACGAGCAGTACTTC,.,TRBV9,TRBJ2-7,TRBD2
CASSLKSGVYEQYF,TGCGCCAGCAGCCTAAAAAGCGGCGTATACGAGCAGTACTTC,.,TRBV4-3,TRBJ2-7,.
CASSPGQVQSYTF,TGTGCCAGCAGCCCCGGACAGGTCCAGAGCTACACCTTC,.,TRBV13,TRBJ1-2,TRBD1
CASRELGNTEAFF,TGTGCCAGTAGGGAGCTAGGAAACACTGAAGCTTTCTTT,.,TRBV19,TRBJ1-1,.
CASSLGGGSSGYTF,TGTGCCAGCAGCTTAGGGGGCGGTTCATCCGGCTACACCTTC,.,TRBV7-9,TRBJ1-2,.
CASGSRPGGVETQYF,TGTGCCAGCGGATCCCGCCCGGGAGGGGTAGAGACCCAGTACTTC,.,TRBV27,TRBJ2-5,TRBD2
CASSPSPAVAYEQYF,TGCGCCAGCAGCCCCTCCCCCGCGGTAGCCTACGAGCAGTACTTC,.,TRBV4-1,TRBJ2-7,.
CASSYDMGYEQYF,TGCGCCAGCAGCTACGACATGGGCTACGAGCAGTACTTC,.,TRBV5-1,TRBJ2-7,.
CASSLIRGNPYNEQFF,TGTGCCAGCAGCTTAATCCGGGGGAACCCCTACAATGAGCAGTTCTTC,.,TRBV7-9,TRBJ2-1,.
CASSPTGPLGTDTQYF,TGCGCCAGCAGCCCGACAGGGCCGTTGGGCACAGATACGCAGTATTTT,.,TRBV10-1,TRBJ2-3,TRBD1
CSVELGGGNQPQHF,TGCAGCGTTGAATTGGGAGGTGGCAATCAGCCCCAGCATTTT,.,TRBV29-1,TRBJ1-5,.
CASSVGRLAGAINEQFF,TGTGCCAGCAGCGTAGGAAGGCTAGCGGGAGCTATAAATGAGCAGTTCTTC,.,TRBV9,TRBJ2-1,TRBD2
CASSPRYRANQPQHF,TGTGCCAGCAGTCCCCGCTACAGGGCGAATCAGCCCCAGCATTTT,.,TRBV27,TRBJ1-5,.
CASSLGLAVFYNEQFF,TGTGCCAGCAGCTTAGGTCTAGCGGTGTTCTACAATGAGCAGTTCTTC,.,TRBV7-8,TRBJ2-1,TRBD2
CASSLGGNPEAFF,TGTGCCAGCAGCTTGGGGGGGAACCCTGAAGCTTTCTTT,.,TRBV5-4,TRBJ1-1,.
CASSLLPNTGELFF,TGTGCCAGCAGTTTACTACCTAACACCGGGGAGCTGTTTTTT,once,TRBV27,TRBJ2-2,.
CASSELGQGAGEQYF,TGTGCCAGCAGTGAACTGGGACAGGGGGCCGGGGAGCAGTACTTC,.,TRBV2,TRBJ2-7,TRBD1
CASSLAYEGWTDTQYF,TGTGCCAGCAGCTTAGCGTACGAGGGGTGGACAGATACGCAGTATTTT,.,TRBV7-6,TRBJ2-3,.
CASRLGAGGRETQYF,TGCGCCAGCAGATTAGGGGCAGGGGGTAGGGAGACCCAGTACTTC,.,TRBV10-2,TRBJ2-5,TRBD1
CASRMTGNYEQYF,TGTGCCAGCAGGATGACAGGGAACTACGAGCAGTACTTC,.,TRBV27,TRBJ2-7,TRBD1
CASSPVGTGVTYEQYF,TGCGCCAGCAGCCCCGTTGGCACAGGGGTAACCTACGAGCAGTACTTC,.,TRBV5-1,TRBJ2-7,TRBD1
CAWGTSGNEQFF,TGTGCCTGGGGGACTAGCGGCAATGAGCAGTTCTTC,.,TRBV30,TRBJ2-1,TRBD2
CASSNFREETQYF,TGTGCCAGCAGCAACTTCAGGGAAGAGACCCAGTACTTC,.,TRBV13,TRBJ2-5,.
CASSEYEGPYGYTF,TGTGCCAGCAGTGAATATGAAGGCCCCTATGGCTACACCTTC,.,TRBV6-1,TRBJ1-2,.
CASRPGQSNTGELFF,TGTGCCAGCAGACCGGGACAATCGAACACCGGGGAGCTGTTTTTT,.,TRBV6-4,TRBJ2-2,.
CASSLVVQGVTEAFF,TGTGCCAGCAGCTTAGTCGTCCAGGGCGTGACTGAAGCTTTCTTT,once,TRBV7-9,TRBJ1-1,.